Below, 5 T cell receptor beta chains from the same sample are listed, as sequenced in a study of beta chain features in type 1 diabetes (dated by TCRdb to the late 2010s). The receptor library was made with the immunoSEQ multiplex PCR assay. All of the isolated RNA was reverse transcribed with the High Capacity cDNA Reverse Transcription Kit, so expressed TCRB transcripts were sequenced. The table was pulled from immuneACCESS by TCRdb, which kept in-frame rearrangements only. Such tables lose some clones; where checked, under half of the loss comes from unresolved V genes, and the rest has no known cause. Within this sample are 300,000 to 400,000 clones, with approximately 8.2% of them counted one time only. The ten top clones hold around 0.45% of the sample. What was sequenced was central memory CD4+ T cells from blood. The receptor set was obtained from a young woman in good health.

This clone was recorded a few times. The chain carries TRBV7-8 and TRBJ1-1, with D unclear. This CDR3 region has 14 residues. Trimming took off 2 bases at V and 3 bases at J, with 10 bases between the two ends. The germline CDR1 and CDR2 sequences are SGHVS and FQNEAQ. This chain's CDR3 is CASSLSDSHTEAFF. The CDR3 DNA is TGTGCCAGCAGCTTATCTGACTCCCACACTGAAGCTTTCTTT.

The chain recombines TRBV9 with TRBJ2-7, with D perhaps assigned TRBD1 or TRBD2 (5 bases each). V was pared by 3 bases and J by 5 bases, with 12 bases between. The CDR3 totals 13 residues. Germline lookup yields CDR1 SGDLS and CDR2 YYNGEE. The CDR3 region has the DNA TGTGCCAGCAGCGATCCTGTGGGGGACGAGCAGTACTTC. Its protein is CASSDPVGDEQYF. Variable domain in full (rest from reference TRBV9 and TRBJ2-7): DSGVTQTPKHLITATGQRVTLRCSPRSGDLSVYWYQQSLDQGLQFLIQYYNGEERAKGNILERFSAQQFPDLHSELNLSSLELGDSALYFCASSDPVGDEQYFGPGTRLTVT.

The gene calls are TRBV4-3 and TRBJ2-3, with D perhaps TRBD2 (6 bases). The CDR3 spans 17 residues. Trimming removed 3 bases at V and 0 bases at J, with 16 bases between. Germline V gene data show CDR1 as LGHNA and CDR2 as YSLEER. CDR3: CASSHRASGLSTDTQYF. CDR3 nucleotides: TGCGCCAGCAGCCATCGGGCCAGCGGGCTTAGCACAGATACGCAGTATTTT.

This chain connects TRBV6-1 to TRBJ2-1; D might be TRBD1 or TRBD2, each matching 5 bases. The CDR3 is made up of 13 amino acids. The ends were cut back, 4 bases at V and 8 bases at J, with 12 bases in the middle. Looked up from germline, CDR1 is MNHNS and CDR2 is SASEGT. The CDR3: CASSVSRGDEQFF. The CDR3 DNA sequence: TGTGCCAGCAGTGTGTCCCGGGGCGATGAGCAGTTCTTC.

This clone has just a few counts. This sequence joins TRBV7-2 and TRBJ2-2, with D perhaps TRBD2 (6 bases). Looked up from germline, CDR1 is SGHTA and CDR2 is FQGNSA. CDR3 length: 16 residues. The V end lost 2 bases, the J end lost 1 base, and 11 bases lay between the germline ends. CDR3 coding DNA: TGTGCCAGCAGCTTACTAGGGACTCAGAACACCGGGGAGCTGTTTTTT. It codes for CASSLLGTQNTGELFF.